Listed here is a single T cell receptor (beta chain). The sample belongs to a study of blood T cell repertoires in COVID-19. Libraries were prepared by immunoSEQ multiplex PCR; TCRdb keeps only in-frame clonotypes and omits some of them. Counted here are 150,000 to 200,000 clones, 70% to 90% occurring once; the ten biggest clones make up 2.5% to 3.5%. The V and J ends lost 0 bases and 1 base respectively, with 7 bases between them. The germline V gene has CDR1 SGHRS and CDR2 YFSETQ. This CDR3 has 14 amino acids. This receptor was obtained from a man aged 55 to 69 with acute or convalescent COVID-19. The chain employs TRBV5-1 and TRBJ1-2; D remains unclear. Sequencing was done on a sample of peripheral blood. The CDR3 spells CASSLDSYNYGYTF. DNA for the CDR3: TGCGCCAGCAGCTTGGACAGCTATAACTATGGCTACACCTTC.